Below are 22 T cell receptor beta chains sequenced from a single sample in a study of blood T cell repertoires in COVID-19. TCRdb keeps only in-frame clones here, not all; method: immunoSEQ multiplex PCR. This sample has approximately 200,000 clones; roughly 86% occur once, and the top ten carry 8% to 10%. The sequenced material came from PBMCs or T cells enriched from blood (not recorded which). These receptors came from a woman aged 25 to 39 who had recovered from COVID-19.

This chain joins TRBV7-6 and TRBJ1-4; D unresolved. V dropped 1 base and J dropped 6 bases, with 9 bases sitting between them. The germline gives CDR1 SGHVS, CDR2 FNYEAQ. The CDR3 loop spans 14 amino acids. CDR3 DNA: TGTGCCAGCAGCTTAGGTGTGGGCCATGAAAAACTGTTTTTT. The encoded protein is CASSLGVGHEKLFF.

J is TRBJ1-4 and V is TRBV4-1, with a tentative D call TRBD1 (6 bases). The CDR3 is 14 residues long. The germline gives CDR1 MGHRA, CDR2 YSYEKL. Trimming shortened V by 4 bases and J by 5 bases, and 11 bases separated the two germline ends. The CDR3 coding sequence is TGCGCCAGCAGCCCCGACAGGCCGAATGAAAAACTGTTTTTT. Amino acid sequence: CASSPDRPNEKLFF.

The CDR3 DNA follows: TGTGCCAGTAGTACTCGGTTTGAGACAGGGATCTCGTCCTACGAGCAGTACTTC. As protein: CASSTRFETGISSYEQYF. The V and J genes are TRBV19 and TRBJ2-7; the match to TRBD1 covers 7 bases. Germline V lookup: CDR1 LNHDA, CDR2 SQIVND (reference sequence). The CDR3 contains 18 residues. V shed 4 bases, J shed 1 base, and the junction held 16 bases outside the gene matches.

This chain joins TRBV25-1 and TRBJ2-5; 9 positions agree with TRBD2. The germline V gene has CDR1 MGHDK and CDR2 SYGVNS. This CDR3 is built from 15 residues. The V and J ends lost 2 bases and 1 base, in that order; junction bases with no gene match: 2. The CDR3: CASSEVAGAQETQYF. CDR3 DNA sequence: TGTGCCAGCAGTGAAGTAGCGGGAGCCCAAGAGACCCAGTACTTC.

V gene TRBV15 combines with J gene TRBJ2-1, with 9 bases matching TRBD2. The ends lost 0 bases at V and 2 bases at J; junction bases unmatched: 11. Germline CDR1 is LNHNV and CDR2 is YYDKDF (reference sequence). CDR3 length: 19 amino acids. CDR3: CATSRDGASGMMAYNEQFF. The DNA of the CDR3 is TGTGCCACCAGCAGAGATGGAGCTAGCGGGATGATGGCCTACAATGAGCAGTTCTTC.

Here the CDR3 DNA reads TGTGCCAGCAGCTTAAGGTCTAGCGGGAAGAATGGAGAGACCCAGTACTTC. It yields the protein CASSLRSSGKNGETQYF. The rearrangement uses TRBV11-3 and TRBJ2-5; 9 nucleotides line up with TRBD2. The trim removed 2 bases at V and 4 bases at J, leaving 11 bases unmatched. This CDR3 is built from 17 residues. CDR1 SGHNT and CDR2 YENEEA come from the germline V gene.

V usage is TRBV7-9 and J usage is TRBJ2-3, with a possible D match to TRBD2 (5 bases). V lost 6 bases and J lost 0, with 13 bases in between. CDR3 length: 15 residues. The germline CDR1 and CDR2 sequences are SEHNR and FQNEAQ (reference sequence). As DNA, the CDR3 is TGTGCCAGCAGTCGGGTAGGCGGGAGCACAGATACGCAGTATTTT. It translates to CASSRVGGSTDTQYF.

The CDR3 loop is CASSPDSASSYEQYF. CDR3 nucleotides: TGTGCCAGCTCACCTGACAGCGCAAGCTCCTACGAGCAGTACTTC. This chain joins TRBV18 and TRBJ2-7; D is perhaps TRBD1 (5 bases). V lost 3 bases and J 0 bases, leaving 12 bases between the germline ends. The CDR3 loop spans 15 amino acids. Germline V gives CDR1 KGHSH, CDR2 LQKENI. Filled out from reference TRBV18 and TRBJ2-7, the complete variable domain reads NAGVMQNPRHLVRRRGQEARLRCSPMKGHSHVYWYRQLPEEGLKFMVYLQKENIIDESGMPKERFSAEFPKEGPSILRIQQVVRGDSAAYFCASSPDSASSYEQYFGPGTRLTVT.

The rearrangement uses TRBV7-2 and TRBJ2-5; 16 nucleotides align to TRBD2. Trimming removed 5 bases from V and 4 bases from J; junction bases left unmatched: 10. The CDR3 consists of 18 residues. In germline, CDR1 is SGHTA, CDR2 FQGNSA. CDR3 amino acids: CASSVGTSGRAVGETQYF. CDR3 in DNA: TGTGCCAGCAGCGTCGGGACTAGCGGGAGGGCCGTTGGAGAGACCCAGTACTTC.

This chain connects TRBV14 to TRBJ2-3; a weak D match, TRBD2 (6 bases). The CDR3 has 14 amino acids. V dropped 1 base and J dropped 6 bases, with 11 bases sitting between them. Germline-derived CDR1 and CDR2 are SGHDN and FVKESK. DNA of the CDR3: TGTGCCAGCAGCCAAGGGGGGAGGTACGATACGCAGTATTTT. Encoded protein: CASSQGGRYDTQYF.

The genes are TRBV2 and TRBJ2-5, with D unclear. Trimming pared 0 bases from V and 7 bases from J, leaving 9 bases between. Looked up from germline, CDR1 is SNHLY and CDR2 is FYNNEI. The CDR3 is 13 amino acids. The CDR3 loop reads CASSEALALTQYF. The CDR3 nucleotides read TGTGCCAGCAGTGAAGCGCTTGCGTTGACCCAGTACTTC.

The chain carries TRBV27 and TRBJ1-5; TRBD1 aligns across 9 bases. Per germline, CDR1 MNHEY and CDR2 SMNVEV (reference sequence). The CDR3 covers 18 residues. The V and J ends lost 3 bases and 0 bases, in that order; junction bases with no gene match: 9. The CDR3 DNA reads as TGTGCCAGCAGTTTGGCTTGGACAGGGGAATATAGCAATCAGCCCCAGCATTTT. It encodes CASSLAWTGEYSNQPQHF.

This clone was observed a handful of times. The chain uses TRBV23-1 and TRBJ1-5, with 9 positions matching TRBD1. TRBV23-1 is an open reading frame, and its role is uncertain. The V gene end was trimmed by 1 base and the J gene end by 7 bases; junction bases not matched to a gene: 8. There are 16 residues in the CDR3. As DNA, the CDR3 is TGCGCCAGCAGTCAATGGGACAGGGACCGATGGCAGCCCCAGCATTTT. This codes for CASSQWDRDRWQPQHF.

The CDR3 protein is CASPTGTSGYNEQFF. CDR3 DNA sequence: TGTGCCAGTCCGACCGGGACTAGCGGATACAATGAGCAGTTCTTC. The V call is TRBV2, the J call TRBJ2-1; 11 bases fit TRBD2. Germline-derived CDR1 and CDR2 are SNHLY and FYNNEI. V shed 9 bases, J shed 4 bases, and the junction held 8 bases outside the gene matches. The CDR3 runs 15 residues.

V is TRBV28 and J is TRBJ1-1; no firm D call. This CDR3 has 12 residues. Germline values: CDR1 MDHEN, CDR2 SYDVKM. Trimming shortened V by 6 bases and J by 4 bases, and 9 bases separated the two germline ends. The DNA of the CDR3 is TGTGCCAGCAGGGAGGCCGGCACTGAAGCTTTCTTT. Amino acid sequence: CASREAGTEAFF.

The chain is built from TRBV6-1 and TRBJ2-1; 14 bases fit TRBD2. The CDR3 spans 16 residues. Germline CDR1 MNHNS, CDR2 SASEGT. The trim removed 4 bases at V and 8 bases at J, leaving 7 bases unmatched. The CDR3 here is CASSVGLAGARDEQFF. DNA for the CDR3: TGTGCCAGCAGTGTGGGACTAGCGGGAGCACGCGATGAGCAGTTCTTC.

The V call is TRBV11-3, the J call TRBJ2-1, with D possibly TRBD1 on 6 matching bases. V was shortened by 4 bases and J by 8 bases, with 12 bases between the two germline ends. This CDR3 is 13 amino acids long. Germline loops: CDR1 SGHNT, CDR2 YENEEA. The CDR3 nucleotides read TGTGCCAGCAGCTCAAACAGGGACGATGAGCAGTTCTTC. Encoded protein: CASSSNRDDEQFF.

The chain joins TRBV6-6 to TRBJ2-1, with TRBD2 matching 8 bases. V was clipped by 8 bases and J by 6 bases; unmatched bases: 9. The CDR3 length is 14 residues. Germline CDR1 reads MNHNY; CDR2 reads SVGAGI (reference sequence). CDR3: CASGEREMANEQFF. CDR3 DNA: TGTGCCAGCGGCGAGCGGGAGATGGCCAATGAGCAGTTCTTC.

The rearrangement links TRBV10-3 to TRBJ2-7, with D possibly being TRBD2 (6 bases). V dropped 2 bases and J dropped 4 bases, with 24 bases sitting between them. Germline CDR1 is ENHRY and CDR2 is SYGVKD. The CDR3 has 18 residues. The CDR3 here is CAISEPEIGSGEVYEQYF. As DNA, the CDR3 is TGTGCCATCAGTGAGCCGGAAATTGGGTCGGGGGAGGTTTACGAGCAGTACTTC.

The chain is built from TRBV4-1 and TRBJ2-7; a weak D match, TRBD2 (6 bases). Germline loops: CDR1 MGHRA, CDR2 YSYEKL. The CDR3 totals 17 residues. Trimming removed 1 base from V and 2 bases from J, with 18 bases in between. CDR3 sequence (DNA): TGCGCCAGCAGCCAAGCCCCGCTAGCGTTTAATCCCTACGAGCAGTACTTC. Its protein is CASSQAPLAFNPYEQYF.

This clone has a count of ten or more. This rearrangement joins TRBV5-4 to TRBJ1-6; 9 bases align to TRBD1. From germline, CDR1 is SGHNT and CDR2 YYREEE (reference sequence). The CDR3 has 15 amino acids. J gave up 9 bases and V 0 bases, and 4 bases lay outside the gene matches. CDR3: CASSLAGTGTSPLHF. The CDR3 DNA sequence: TGTGCCAGCAGCTTGGCCGGGACAGGGACTTCACCCCTCCACTTT.

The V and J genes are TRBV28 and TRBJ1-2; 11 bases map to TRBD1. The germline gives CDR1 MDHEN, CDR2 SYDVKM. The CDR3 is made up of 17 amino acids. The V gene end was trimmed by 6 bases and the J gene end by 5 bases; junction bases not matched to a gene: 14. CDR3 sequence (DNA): TGTGCCAGCAGCCTGGGACAGGGGGTGGGTATACGGTATGGCTACACCTTC. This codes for CASSLGQGVGIRYGYTF.